The clone carrying this T cell receptor beta chain was observed once. Its antigen is not known. This sample was taken from a study of PD-1 blockade in mismatch repair-deficient tumors. CDR1 is SGHNT and CDR2 is YYREEE in the germline V gene (reference sequence). The CDR3 totals 14 residues. Trimming took off 0 bases at V and 1 base at J, with 5 bases between the two ends. This table comes from immunoSEQ multiplex PCR, and its TCRdb copy is limited to in-frame clones, with some not included. The profile shows 85,000 to 130,000 clones, roughly four fifths of them singletons. Broader study findings: After pembrolizumab, tumor-resident clones rose rapidly, then generally contracted before radiologic responses.

The receptor was isolated from an adult with mismatch repair-deficient cancer. Sequencing was performed on peripheral blood, taken around 8 months after starting pembrolizumab. The rearrangement uses TRBV5-4 and TRBJ1-3; D remains unclear. Here the CDR3 DNA reads TGTGCCAGCAGCTTGGCGGGGTCTGGAAACACCATATATTTT. Amino acid sequence: CASSLAGSGNTIYF.